The T cell receptor beta chain described here comes from a study of T cell responses to AZD1222 COVID-19 vaccine. Generated by immunoSEQ multiplex PCR, the TCRdb table keeps only in-frame clones and is missing some. The sample shows some 50,000 clones, approximately 89% of them seen only once. The source is an adult who received the AZD1222 COVID-19 vaccine. The specimen was peripheral blood, collected 28 days after the second AZD1222 dose.

The CDR3 DNA reads TGTGCCAGCAGCCGAGGACTAGTGGGAGCCTACGAGCAGTACTTC. Protein product: CASSRGLVGAYEQYF. This chain connects TRBV5-8 to TRBJ2-7; TRBD2 matches at 7 bases. CDR1 and CDR2 (germline): SGHTS, YDEGEE. V lost 4 bases and J lost 2; bases outside the gene matches: 9. This CDR3 contains 15 residues. The whole variable domain, remainder taken from reference TRBV5-8 and TRBJ2-7, is EAGVTQSPTHLIKTRGQQATLRCSPISGHTSVYWYQQALGLGLQFLLWYDEGEERNRGNFPPRFSGRQFPNYSSELNVNALELEDSALYLCASSRGLVGAYEQYFGPGTRLTVT.